A single sample is the source of the 10 T cell receptor beta chains below, sequenced in a study of T cell responses to AZD1222 COVID-19 vaccine. Using immunoSEQ multiplex PCR, the repertoire was profiled, and TCRdb retains in-frame clones only, with some absent. The sample lists approximately 180,000 clones, roughly 93% occurring once. Source: peripheral blood, taken 28 days after the second dose of the MenACWY control vaccine. The receptors were sampled from an adult who received the MenACWY meningococcal vaccine as a control.

V is TRBV4-1 and J is TRBJ2-7, with TRBD1 matching 8 bases. The V gene's germline CDR1 is MGHRA and CDR2 YSYEKL. V gave up 5 bases and J gave up 6 bases; unmatched junction bases: 6. This CDR3 has 13 amino acids. The CDR3 coding sequence is TGCGCCAGCAGCGATGACAGGGGAAGCGAGCAGTACTTC. It encodes CASSDDRGSEQYF.

The chain links TRBV6-2 or TRBV6-3 to TRBJ2-2; possible D gene TRBD1, 6 bases. The germline V gene has CDR1 MNHEY and CDR2 SVGEGT. V was trimmed by 8 bases and J by 1 base, leaving 11 bases between them. CDR3 length equals 14 residues. In nucleotides, the CDR3 is TGTGCCAGCGGCCTACAGGGGAACACCGGGGAGCTGTTTTTT. Its protein product is CASGLQGNTGELFF.

This rearrangement joins TRBV5-4 to TRBJ1-1, with D maybe TRBD1 (5 bases). The CDR3 has 15 residues. V was pared by 0 bases and J by 5 bases, with 14 bases between. The germline CDR1 and CDR2 sequences are SGHNT and YYREEE (reference sequence). The CDR3 is CASSLAGPAGTEAFF. The CDR3 DNA reads as TGTGCCAGCAGCTTGGCGGGACCGGCGGGGACTGAAGCTTTCTTT.

This rearrangement joins TRBV6-1 to TRBJ2-3; either TRBD1 or TRBD2 may fit D (5 bases each). Between the trimmed V and J ends, which lost 2 bases and 1 base, there was a span of 10 bases. Germline lookup yields CDR1 MNHNS and CDR2 SASEGT. The CDR3 runs to 15 residues. CDR3: CASSETLGGTDTQYF. CDR3 in DNA: TGTGCCAGCAGTGAAACCTTGGGGGGCACAGATACGCAGTATTTT.

CDR3 nucleotides: TGTGCCAGCAGCCCTCTTTCACAGAACAATTCACCCCTCCACTTT. Translated: CASSPLSQNNSPLHF. J is TRBJ1-6 and V is TRBV9; D remains unclear. V shed 4 bases and J shed 7 bases, with 15 bases lying between them. Per germline, CDR1 SGDLS and CDR2 YYNGEE. The CDR3 spans 15 residues.

The V call is TRBV18, the J call TRBJ1-1, with TRBD1 matching 8 bases. Germline-derived CDR1 and CDR2 are KGHSH and LQKENI. This CDR3 spans 14 amino acids. The junction had 5 bases not matched to a gene; V was cut back by 3 bases and J by 5 bases. CDR3 loop: CASSPQGAGTEAFF. In DNA, the CDR3 is TGTGCCAGCTCACCGCAGGGGGCAGGAACTGAAGCTTTCTTT.

The chain links TRBV27 to TRBJ1-5; D gene ambiguous. The CDR3 runs to 19 residues. From germline, CDR1 is MNHEY and CDR2 SMNVEV (reference sequence). V gave up 2 bases and J gave up 2 bases, with 22 bases separating them. CDR3 sequence: CASSLRALTVVGGNQPQHF. The CDR3 DNA reads TGTGCCAGCAGTTTAAGGGCCCTGACCGTGGTAGGTGGCAATCAGCCCCAGCATTTT.

The chain's CDR3 is CAWTKPQGRITGELFF. The DNA of the CDR3 is TGTGCCTGGACGAAACCCCAAGGACGGATCACCGGGGAGCTGTTTTTT. The V call is TRBV30, the J call TRBJ2-2; no clear D gene. V was cut by 4 bases and J by 4 bases, with 19 bases left in between. The germline CDR1 and CDR2 sequences are GTSNPN and SVGIG (reference sequence). CDR3 size: 16 residues.

J is TRBJ1-1 and V is TRBV9; D remains unclear. This CDR3 spans 16 amino acids. V dropped 1 base and J dropped 1 base, with 14 bases sitting between them. The germline V gene encodes CDR1 SGDLS and CDR2 YYNGEE. CDR3 in DNA: TGTGCCAGCAGCGTACACGGAACCCTCAGGAACACTGAAGCTTTCTTT. It yields the protein CASSVHGTLRNTEAFF.

This clone was recorded only once. J is TRBJ1-3 and V is TRBV15; 9 positions match TRBD1. This CDR3 has 19 residues. V was pared by 1 base and J by 0 bases, with 10 bases of the junction left unmatched. Germline CDR1 is LNHNV and CDR2 is YYDKDF (reference sequence). Here the CDR3 reads CATSRALNPGQGSGNTIYF. CDR3 bases: TGTGCCACCAGCAGAGCTCTGAACCCGGGACAGGGCTCTGGAAACACCATATATTTT.